The 13 T cell receptor beta chains in this list originate from one sample, sequenced in a study of regulatory T cells in long-lasting Graves disease. Time point noted: newly diagnosed GD, antithyroid drugs for less than 3 months. From PBMCs, RNA was extracted and then used to make the TCR library. Combining iRepertoire HTBI primers with Arm-PCR of CDR3 regions, the authors built TCR beta libraries. TCRdb re-analysed the multiplex PCR reads in MiXCR, keeping a single row per CDR3 protein. The sample has hundreds of thousands of distinct CDR3 sequences, more than 15% seen once; the top ten hold around 11%. The same specimen was also included in a second study, on T cells in Graves' hyperthyroidism and ophthalmopathy.

Sample: peripheral blood mononuclear cells (PBMCs), taken at new diagnosis, from a patient treated with antithyroid drugs. The receptor source for this set is a man younger than 35 with Graves disease.

As to this clonotype: This clone may be a read error of a much larger clone one base away. The chain couples TRBV28 to TRBJ2-7; possible D gene TRBD1, 6 bases. The CDR3 covers 16 residues. Trimming pared 8 bases from V and 0 bases from J, leaving 20 bases between. CDR1 and CDR2 (germline): MDHEN, SYDVKM. As DNA, the CDR3 is TGTGCCAGCGGGCGCACAGGGATCTTTACCTCCTACGAGCAGTACTTC. It is translated as CASGRTGIFTSYEQYF.

This clonotype was counted ten times or more. The chain joins TRBV5-1 to TRBJ2-3, with 7 bases that match TRBD1. Germline-derived CDR1 and CDR2 are SGHRS and YFSETQ. The CDR3 covers 14 residues. The V segment lost 7 bases and the J segment 4 bases; nucleotides outside the gene matches: 9. Here the CDR3 DNA reads TGCGCCAGCGGGAGACAGGGATACGCAGATACGCAGTATTTT. Translating gives CASGRQGYADTQYF.

This clonotype was observed a handful of times. The chain uses TRBV5-1 and TRBJ1-2; D call uncertain. Trimming pared 0 bases from V and 4 bases from J, leaving 19 bases between. The CDR3 is 17 residues long. Germline CDR1 is SGHRS and CDR2 is YFSETQ. For the CDR3, the DNA is TGCGCCAGCAGCTTGGGAGCAGGTCGAACGACTCTCTATGGCTACACCTTC. It yields the protein CASSLGAGRTTLYGYTF.

The J gene is TRBJ1-6, the V gene TRBV4-3; D is perhaps TRBD1 (6 bases). The germline gives CDR1 LGHNA, CDR2 YSLEER. Trimming took off 1 base at V and 10 bases at J, with 14 bases between the two ends. This CDR3 spans 15 amino acids. CDR3 region: CASSQVLQGLSPLHF. CDR3 nucleotide sequence: TGCGCCAGCAGCCAAGTTTTACAGGGCTTGTCACCCCTCCACTTT.

This clonotype was observed at least ten times. The V and J genes are TRBV7-9 and TRBJ1-1, with TRBD1 identical over 10 bases. The CDR3 runs to 18 residues. Looked up from germline, CDR1 is SEHNR and CDR2 is FQNEAQ (reference sequence). Germline trimming cut 5 bases from V and 1 base from J; bases unmatched to any gene: 13. The CDR3 protein is CASSPTTTGGGKNTEAFF. The CDR3 DNA sequence: TGTGCCAGCAGCCCGACGACGACAGGGGGCGGCAAGAACACTGAAGCTTTCTTT.

This clonotype has only a few counts. The chain carries TRBV7-2 and TRBJ1-5; TRBD1 agrees at 10 bases. V shed 0 bases, J shed 0 bases, and the junction held 8 bases outside the gene matches. The length of the CDR3 is 19 residues. From germline, CDR1 is SGHTA and CDR2 FQGNSA. The CDR3 region has the DNA TGTGCCAGCAGCTTAGCTAAACCGGGACAGGGGAATAGCAATCAGCCCCAGCATTTT. It codes for CASSLAKPGQGNSNQPQHF.

This clonotype was seen ten or more times. The chain combines TRBV11-3 with TRBJ2-1; possible D gene TRBD1, 6 bases. The V end lost 5 bases, the J end lost 1 base, and 12 bases lay between the germline ends. Germline lookup yields CDR1 SGHNT and CDR2 YENEEA. The CDR3 is made up of 15 amino acids. The CDR3 coding sequence is TGTGCCAGCAGCCAAAGACAGGTTTCCTACAATGAGCAGTTCTTC. This sequence encodes CASSQRQVSYNEQFF.

V is TRBV12-3 or TRBV12-4 and J is TRBJ1-2, with 9 bases lining up with TRBD1. V lost 6 bases to trimming and J lost 5 bases; unmatched junction nucleotides: 10. The CDR3 spans 15 residues. The CDR3 sequence: CASSSSWTGEYGYTF. CDR3 DNA: TGTGCCAGCAGCTCCAGTTGGACAGGGGAGTATGGCTACACCTTC.

This clonotype was observed many times. The chain recombines TRBV6-5 with TRBJ1-1; unclear D gene. V was clipped by 0 bases and J by 1 base, with 9 bases between them. This CDR3 has 15 residues. CDR1 is MNHEY, CDR2 SVGAGI, per germline. The CDR3 is CASSYSIQWNTEAFF. CDR3 sequence (DNA): TGTGCCAGCAGTTACTCGATTCAGTGGAACACTGAAGCTTTCTTT.

This clonotype was seen only a few times. This sequence joins TRBV30 and TRBJ2-3; D unresolved. The CDR3 contains 12 residues. The V gene lost 3 bases and the J gene lost 5 bases, with 9 bases spanning the gap. Germline V gene lookup returns CDR1 GTSNPN and CDR2 SVGIG (reference sequence). CDR3 loop: CAWSDNGDTQYF. CDR3 sequence (DNA): TGTGCCTGGAGCGATAACGGAGATACGCAGTATTTT.

The chain is built from TRBV10-3 and TRBJ2-7; TRBD1 might be the D (6 bases). This CDR3 contains 13 residues. CDR1 is ENHRY, CDR2 SYGVKD, per germline. The V end was cut by 2 bases, the J end by 2 bases, with 7 bases between. CDR3 sequence (DNA): TGTGCCATCAGTGAGGGGGGCCCCTACGAGCAGTACTTC. Protein: CAISEGGPYEQYF.

The chain joins TRBV10-3 to TRBJ2-5, with D possibly TRBD2 on 6 matching bases. V lost 6 bases and J lost 3, with 14 bases in between. The CDR3 is made up of 14 amino acids. Germline loops: CDR1 ENHRY, CDR2 SYGVKD. The CDR3 protein is CAIRRSTGEETQYF. CDR3 nucleotides: TGTGCCATCAGGAGGTCGACGGGGGAAGAGACCCAGTACTTC.

This clonotype was counted a few times. The chain combines TRBV5-4 with TRBJ1-5, with 9 bases matching TRBD1. This CDR3 has 15 residues. CDR1 is SGHNT, CDR2 YYREEE, per germline (reference sequence). Trimming removed 4 bases from V and 5 bases from J; junction bases left unmatched: 7. The CDR3 spells CASSVTGGSDQPQHF. The DNA for the CDR3 is TGTGCCAGCAGCGTAACAGGGGGCTCCGATCAGCCCCAGCATTTT.